This T cell receptor beta chain appears in the sequencing data of a study of glioma-infiltrating T cells. About the research overall: Presurgical dexamethasone in glioma patients lasted six or fewer days.

TCR alpha and beta CDR3 regions were amplified from RNA using iRepertoire nested multiplex PCR. Input was about 95-400 ng of tissue mRNA or PBMC total RNA. TCRdb reanalysed the multiplex PCR reads using MiXCR and keeps one entry per CDR3 protein. The data hold around 350,000 distinct CDR3 sequences, with about two fifths observed a single time. Looked up from germline, CDR1 is SEHNR and CDR2 is FQNEAQ (reference sequence). Trimming took 4 bases from V and 6 from J, leaving 18 bases between them. The CDR3 spans 15 residues. Study-wide results and limits: Signature shared blood CDR3 motifs were enriched in low-divergence and depleted in high-divergence patients. Gliomas, especially low-grade, showed above-expected tissue-blood divergence; non-neoplastic patients showed below.

A note on this clonotype: Its antigen remains unidentified.

The chain carries TRBV7-9 and TRBJ1-1, with D hard to call. The sample taken for sequencing was glioma tissue, nonneoplastic brain tissue, or PBMCs (not recorded which). This sequence was found in a human donor with low-grade glioma or glioblastoma, undergoing nonglioma brain surgery, or in good health (not recorded which). The DNA of the CDR3 is TGTGCCAGCAGCTATCTGGCCAGGCCCATTCCTGAAGCTTTCTTT. This sequence encodes CASSYLARPIPEAFF. Complete variable domain (other parts from reference TRBV7-9 and TRBJ1-1): DTGVSQNPRHKITKRGQNVTFRCDPISEHNRLYWYRQTLGQGPEFLTYFQNEAQLEKSRLLSDRFSAERPKGSFSTLEIQRTEQGDSAMYLCASSYLARPIPEAFFGQGTRLTVV.